These 27 T cell receptor beta chains were all obtained from the same sample, sequenced in a study of blood T cells in healthy people across ages. Sample-barcoded 5' priming and a J-beta primer mix drove a second PCR of 7 to 11 cycles. In TCRdb, the 5' RACE reads were re-called with MiXCR into one record per CDR3 protein. Found here are 600,000 to 850,000 distinct CDR3 sequences, just under 25% of them singletons; the top ten hold 9.4%. These same records also appear under a second study, on T cells of mothers and their children.

The sample consisted of blood. The receptor set was obtained from a boy aged 5-17 years in good health.

The chain joins TRBV10-3 to TRBJ1-4; 7 bases agree with TRBD1. The CDR3 has 15 amino acids. CDR1 ENHRY and CDR2 SYGVKD come from the germline V gene. V trimming: 6 bases; J trimming: 1 base; junction bases outside the gene matches: 5. The CDR3: CAIRTGVETNEKLFF. CDR3 DNA sequence: TGTGCCATCAGAACAGGGGTGGAAACTAATGAAAAACTGTTTTTT.

The CDR3 DNA is TGTGCCAGCAGCTTACAGGGAACGTTAACTGAAGCTTTCTTT. Its protein is CASSLQGTLTEAFF. This chain uses TRBV7-9 with TRBJ1-1; tentatively, D is TRBD1 (5 bases). In germline, CDR1 is SEHNR, CDR2 FQNEAQ (reference sequence). This CDR3 has 14 residues. Trimming stripped 2 bases from V and 5 bases from J, with 12 bases between.

This chain connects TRBV28 to TRBJ2-5; 9 bases match TRBD2. The assigned J gene may be wrong: the sequence end matches TRBJ2-7 better. From germline, CDR1 is MDHEN and CDR2 SYDVKM. This CDR3 is built from 16 residues. The CDR3 DNA follows: TGTGCCAGCAGTTTATCATTAGCGGGGGAACTCTACGAGCAGTACTTC. As protein: CASSLSLAGELYEQYF.

V is TRBV7-9 and J is TRBJ2-5; 15 bases fit TRBD2. The germline V gene encodes CDR1 SEHNR and CDR2 FQNEAQ (reference sequence). The CDR3 consists of 14 residues. The V gene end was trimmed by 5 bases and the J gene end by 13 bases; junction bases not matched to a gene: 8. As DNA, the CDR3 is TGTGCCAGCAGCCCCACCGGGACTAGCGGGAGGCGGTACTTC. Its translation is CASSPTGTSGRRYF.

This sequence joins TRBV10-3 and TRBJ1-1; unclear D gene. The V end was cut by 2 bases, the J end by 5 bases, with 6 bases between. Looked up from germline, CDR1 is ENHRY and CDR2 is SYGVKD. This CDR3 is 12 amino acids long. The CDR3 protein is CAISEGLTEAFF. CDR3 DNA: TGTGCCATCAGTGAGGGACTGACTGAAGCTTTCTTT.

Written as DNA, the CDR3 is TGTGCCAGCAGTCAGATAGCGGGGGGGGTGTCCTACAATGAGCAGTTCTTC. It codes for CASSQIAGGVSYNEQFF. This chain joins TRBV2 and TRBJ2-1, with 11 positions matching TRBD2. This CDR3 has 17 residues. Germline trimming cut 5 bases from V and 1 base from J; bases unmatched to any gene: 7. Germline V gene lookup returns CDR1 SNHLY and CDR2 FYNNEI. The whole variable domain, filled in from reference TRBV2 and TRBJ2-1, reads EPEVTQTPSHQVTQMGQEVILRCVPISNHLYFYWYRQILGQKVEFLVSFYNNEISEKSEIFDDQFSVERPDGSNFTLKIRSTKLEDSAMYFCASSQIAGGVSYNEQFFGPGTRLTVL.

The table lists this clonotype with a few counts. This rearrangement joins TRBV27 to TRBJ2-4; D is possibly TRBD1 or TRBD2 (5 bases each). Trimming pared 8 bases from V and 0 bases from J, leaving 11 bases between. CDR1 MNHEY and CDR2 SMNVEV come from the germline V gene (reference sequence). This CDR3 contains 14 residues. The DNA of the CDR3 is TGTGCCAGCCAGGGACGTCTAGCCAAAAACATTCAGTACTTC. Its translation: CASQGRLAKNIQYF.

The chain links TRBV9 to TRBJ2-1; the D gene is possibly TRBD2 (6 bases). The better agreement between TRBJ2-7 and the DNA end casts doubt on the J call. This CDR3 has 14 residues. Germline loops: CDR1 SGDLS, CDR2 YYNGEE. The CDR3 DNA follows: TGTGCCAGCAGCCCCGGGACTTTCTCCTACGAGCAGTACTTC. It specifies CASSPGTFSYEQYF.

The count of this clonotype is one. The chain is built from TRBV7-2 and TRBJ1-1; 8 bases agree with TRBD1. The V and J ends lost 5 bases and 1 base, in that order; junction bases with no gene match: 9. CDR1 and CDR2 from the germline V gene are SGHTA and FQGNSA. The CDR3 is 16 residues long. The CDR3 is CASSQDRAGGNTEAFF. The CDR3 DNA follows: TGTGCCAGCAGCCAGGACAGGGCCGGAGGGAACACTGAAGCTTTCTTT. Complete variable domain (other parts from reference TRBV7-2 and TRBJ1-1): GAGVSQSPSNKVTEKGKDVELRCDPISGHTALYWYRQSLGQGLEFLIYFQGNSAPDKSGLPSDRFSAERTGGSVSTLTIQRTQQEDSAVYLCASSQDRAGGNTEAFFGQGTRLTVV.

The chain combines TRBV28 with TRBJ2-7; TRBD1 is a possible D gene (7 bases). The DNA end is a closer match to TRBJ2-1, so the J assignment may be wrong. The CDR3 loop spans 13 amino acids. Germline V gene sequence: CDR1 MDHEN, CDR2 SYDVKM. The CDR3 here is CASQGGGWEEQFF. CDR3 in DNA: TGTGCCAGCCAGGGGGGAGGCTGGGAGGAGCAGTTCTTC.

The chain combines TRBV5-4 with TRBJ1-1, with D unclear. The germline CDR1 and CDR2 sequences are SGHNT and YYREEE (reference sequence). Trimming took off 3 bases at V and 6 bases at J, with 15 bases between the two ends. CDR3 length equals 14 residues. DNA of the CDR3: TGTGCCAGCAGCTCCTCAGGAGAGTGGGCTGAAGCTTTCTTT. Protein: CASSSSGEWAEAFF.

The CDR3 region has the DNA TGTGCCAGCAGTTTTCAGAGGGAGGGCCCCTACAATGAGCAGTTCTTC. This encodes CASSFQREGPYNEQFF. The chain recombines TRBV12-3 or TRBV12-4 with TRBJ2-1; the match to TRBD2 covers 7 bases. The J segment lost 2 bases and the V segment lost 3 bases, leaving 7 bases of the junction unmatched. The CDR3 spans 16 residues.

The rearrangement uses TRBV21-1 and TRBJ2-7; TRBD1 is taken as the D call from the table, unchecked against the DNA. TRBV21-1 is a pseudogene locus. The CDR3 sequence is 15 residues long. This CDR3 is CASSKDSSSSYEQYF. CDR3 nucleotides: TGTGCCAGCAGCAAGGACAGCAGTAGCTCCTACGAGCAGTACTTC.

Ten or more counts support this clonotype. This chain links TRBV28 with TRBJ2-5; D gene ambiguous. This CDR3 has 12 amino acids. Germline CDR1 reads MDHEN; CDR2 reads SYDVKM. V was clipped by 5 bases and J by 1 base, with 5 bases between them. CDR3 in amino acids: CASSPSQETQYF. CDR3 sequence (DNA): TGTGCCAGCAGTCCCTCCCAAGAGACCCAGTACTTC.

This chain uses TRBV20-1 with TRBJ2-5, with D unclear. This CDR3 has 9 residues. Germline V gene data show CDR1 as DFQATT and CDR2 as SNEGSKA (reference sequence). Trimming removed 6 bases from V and 13 bases from J, with 12 bases in between. CDR3 sequence: CSATQLGYF. Written as DNA, the CDR3 is TGCAGTGCCACACAGCTGGGGTACTTC.

This clonotype turned up a few times. The CDR3 sequence: CASSLVAGPAEAFF. DNA of the CDR3: TGCGCCAGCAGCTTGGTGGCAGGTCCCGCTGAAGCTTTCTTT. The gene calls are TRBV5-1 and TRBJ1-1; D ambiguous. The CDR3 is 14 amino acids. Germline CDR1 SGHRS, CDR2 YFSETQ. The germline V and J ends were trimmed by 0 bases and 6 bases, with 12 bases remaining between them.

In its sample, this clonotype was seen a few times. The rearrangement joins TRBV6-1 to TRBJ1-4; 8 bases line up with TRBD1. V trimming: 5 bases; J trimming: 2 bases; junction bases outside the gene matches: 4. Germline V CDR1 and CDR2: MNHNS, SASEGT. This CDR3 is 15 amino acids long. CDR3 in amino acids: CASSIAGGTNEKLFF. In DNA, the CDR3 is TGTGCCAGCAGTATAGCAGGGGGCACTAATGAAAAACTGTTTTTT.

Only a few counts were recorded for this clonotype. V is TRBV20-1 and J is TRBJ2-3; 8 bases fit TRBD2. V shed 8 bases and J 1 base; nucleotides not matched to a gene: 11. Germline loops: CDR1 DFQATT, CDR2 SNEGSKA (reference sequence). The length of the CDR3 is 15 residues. CDR3 loop: CSSKSGSGGTDTQYF. The CDR3 bases are TGCAGTTCGAAAAGCGGGAGCGGGGGCACAGATACGCAGTATTTT.

CDR3 nucleotide sequence: TGCAGTGCTAGCCGGATGGAAAAACTGTTTTTT. It yields the protein CSASRMEKLFF. This rearrangement joins TRBV20-1 to TRBJ1-4; D remains unclear. From germline, CDR1 is DFQATT and CDR2 SNEGSKA (reference sequence). The CDR3 is made up of 11 amino acids. Trimming took off 3 bases at V and 8 bases at J, with 7 bases between the two ends.

The table lists this clonotype with a few counts. The chain carries TRBV29-1 and TRBJ1-4; 7 bases line up with TRBD1. Trimming cost V 7 bases and J 0 bases; bases outside gene matches: 8. Germline CDR1 is SQVTM and CDR2 is ANQGSEA. The CDR3 has 15 amino acids. CDR3 DNA sequence: TGCAGCGGACCCCGGGGACAGTCAACTAATGAAAAACTGTTTTTT. This gives the protein CSGPRGQSTNEKLFF.

The DNA for the CDR3 is TGCAGTGCTAGAGATCAGGGGATGGGGGAGCAGTACTTC. It yields the protein CSARDQGMGEQYF. The chain couples TRBV20-1 to TRBJ2-7; possible D gene TRBD1, 6 bases. Trimming took 0 bases from V and 7 from J, leaving 13 bases between them. This CDR3 comprises 13 residues. Germline CDR1 and CDR2: DFQATT and SNEGSKA (reference sequence).

The rearrangement joins TRBV14 to TRBJ2-7; possibly TRBD2 for D (6 bases). This CDR3 contains 16 residues. The germline V gene encodes CDR1 SGHDN and CDR2 FVKESK. V was shortened by 4 bases and J by 3 bases, with 19 bases between the two germline ends. The CDR3 DNA reads TGTGCCAGCAGCCCAGGCGGGCGGGGATCAGGCTACGAGCAGTACTTC. Encoded protein: CASSPGGRGSGYEQYF.

The chain is built from TRBV6-6 and TRBJ2-1; 12 bases agree with TRBD2. Trimming at V came to 7 bases and at J to 10 bases, leaving 14 bases not matched to a gene. Per the germline V gene, CDR1 is MNHNY and CDR2 is SVGAGI (reference sequence). CDR3 length: 16 residues. CDR3 residues: CASTQDGLAGGQEQFF. Written as DNA, the CDR3 is TGTGCCAGCACCCAAGATGGCCTAGCGGGAGGGCAGGAGCAGTTCTTC.

A few counts support this clonotype. The rearrangement joins TRBV5-1 to TRBJ1-1; D is perhaps TRBD1 (6 bases). CDR1 SGHRS and CDR2 YFSETQ come from the germline V gene. Trimming shortened V by 2 bases and J by 2 bases, and 13 bases separated the two germline ends. The CDR3 runs to 15 residues. The CDR3 coding sequence is TGCGCCAGCAGCTTCGCCGGGACAACCAACACTGAAGCTTTCTTT. Translated, it gives CASSFAGTTNTEAFF.

The rearrangement joins TRBV28 to TRBJ2-5; D uncertain. The J call may be in error: the DNA end matches TRBJ2-7 better. The CDR3 runs to 15 residues. Germline V CDR1 and CDR2: MDHEN, SYDVKM. The CDR3, as DNA: TGTGCCAGCAGTTTATCTTGGCCGGATACCTACGAGCAGTACTTC. Translation gives CASSLSWPDTYEQYF.

The CDR3 coding sequence is TGTGCCAGCAGCTCTAGACAGGGGACCGAGCAGTACTTC. The encoded protein is CASSSRQGTEQYF. This chain links TRBV7-6 with TRBJ2-7, with 8 bases matching TRBD1. The CDR3 extends over 13 amino acids. V was pared by 4 bases and J by 6 bases, with 5 bases of the junction left unmatched. Per the germline V gene, CDR1 is SGHVS and CDR2 is FNYEAQ.

The V gene is TRBV29-1, the J gene TRBJ2-7, with D hard to call. Per the germline V gene, CDR1 is SQVTM and CDR2 is ANQGSEA. V was pared by 3 bases and J by 4 bases, with 13 bases between. The CDR3 is made up of 13 amino acids. The chain's CDR3 is CSVELGNRYEQYF. The CDR3 DNA reads TGCAGCGTTGAGCTGGGGAACCGTTACGAGCAGTACTTC.